This T cell receptor beta chain was identified during a study of radiation and T cells in renal cell carcinoma. V lost 0 bases to trimming and J lost 2 bases; unmatched junction nucleotides: 5. The CDR3 is made up of 17 amino acids. Germline values: CDR1 ENHRY, CDR2 SYGVKD. Using immunoSEQ multiplex PCR, the repertoire was profiled, and TCRdb retains in-frame clones only, with some absent. Here the sample spans 14,000 to 15,000 clones, more than 55% being singletons. Treatment defined: treatment-naive control, cytoreductive nephrectomy. Details on this clone: The target antigen is unknown.

Study results and caveats: Irradiated tumors had higher TCR clonality than control tumors.

The genes are TRBV10-3 and TRBJ2-3; 10 nucleotides align to TRBD2. The sequence was obtained from a man aged 55 to 70 with renal cell carcinoma. The starting material was tumor tissue, obtained from a patient whose treatment was nephrectomy without radiotherapy. CDR3 amino acids: CAISESLAGGSTDTQYF. DNA for the CDR3: TGTGCCATCAGTGAGTCTTTAGCGGGAGGTTCCACAGATACGCAGTATTTT.